The T cell receptor (beta chain) described here comes from a study of cytomegalovirus exposure and HLA in healthy donors. The CDR3 is made up of 15 amino acids. The germline CDR1 and CDR2 sequences are SGHAT and FQDESV (reference sequence). V dropped 4 bases and J dropped 6; count of bases not matched to a gene: 8. The PCR used 60 Vbeta and 13 Jbeta primers. Profiling relied on immunoSEQ multiplex PCR, and the TCRdb table lists in-frame clones only, not all of them. The sample has about 130,000 clones, around 82% seen once. The source material was PBMCs. The clonotype was recovered from a female donor in good health and CMV-seronegative. The chain carries TRBV11-1 and TRBJ2-7; 11 positions match TRBD1. The CDR3 coding sequence is TGTGCCAGCAGCTGGGCCAGGACAGGGGGCTCCGAGCAGTACTTC. Residues: CASSWARTGGSEQYF.